What follows are 5 T cell receptor beta chains derived from one specimen sequenced in a study of blood T cell repertoires in COVID-19. The repertoire was sequenced with immunoSEQ multiplex PCR; TCRdb's copy has only in-frame clones and lacks some. The repertoire has around 200,000 clones, over 75% of them found once; the top ten carry approximately 0.8%. The sequenced material came from PBMCs or T cells enriched from blood (not recorded which). The receptors stem from a woman under 30 who had recovered from COVID-19.

V is TRBV6-1 and J is TRBJ2-2; D perhaps matches TRBD2 (5 bases). Trimming stripped 0 bases from V and 6 bases from J, with 14 bases between. The CDR3 has 16 amino acids. Germline V CDR1 and CDR2: MNHNS, SASEGT. CDR3 residues: CASSEAVSPGSGELFF. DNA for the CDR3: TGTGCCAGCAGTGAAGCGGTTTCTCCGGGGTCCGGGGAGCTGTTTTTT.

The chain is built from TRBV7-2 and TRBJ2-1; 7 nucleotides match TRBD2. V was pared by 3 bases and J by 3 bases, with 5 bases of the junction left unmatched. There are 15 residues in the CDR3. Germline V CDR1 and CDR2: SGHTA, FQGNSA. The CDR3 DNA sequence: TGTGCCAGCAGCTTTCTACGCGGGAGCTACAATGAGCAGTTCTTC. It encodes CASSFLRGSYNEQFF.

V is TRBV6-2 or TRBV6-3 and J is TRBJ1-2, with 9 bases identical to TRBD1. Germline CDR1 is MNHEY and CDR2 is SVGEGT. With 6 bases clipped from V and 6 bases from J, the junction kept 5 bases outside the gene matches. There are 13 residues in the CDR3. The CDR3 sequence is CASSRGTGNGYTF. CDR3 bases: TGTGCCAGCAGCCGCGGGACAGGGAATGGCTACACCTTC.

The chain has TRBV6-1 and TRBJ1-5; 7 bases are a match to TRBD1. The CDR3 consists of 15 residues. The V gene's germline CDR1 is MNHNS and CDR2 SASEGT. The junction had 4 bases not matched to a gene; V was cut back by 2 bases and J by 3 bases. The CDR3, as DNA: TGTGCCAGCAGTGAACAAGGGGGCTTCAATCAGCCCCAGCATTTT. It encodes CASSEQGGFNQPQHF.

This chain links TRBV28 with TRBJ1-5, with D tentatively TRBD1 (5 bases). The CDR3 runs to 13 residues. Trimming left V 8 bases short and J 6 bases short, with 14 bases between. The germline gives CDR1 MDHEN, CDR2 SYDVKM. The CDR3 region is CASYGAGGQPQHF. CDR3 nucleotides: TGTGCCAGCTACGGAGCGGGGGGTCAGCCCCAGCATTTT.